This T cell receptor (beta chain) was identified in a study of blood T cell repertoires in COVID-19. Whole-study context: The United States, Italy and Spain provided the acute and convalescent COVID-19 samples. T cells, B-cell-depleted T cells, or PBMCs supplied cDNA or gDNA.

The CDR3 covers 16 residues. Germline V gene sequence: CDR1 SGHRS, CDR2 YFSETQ. Trimming removed 0 bases from V and 1 base from J; junction bases left unmatched: 4. In the original processing: The assay estimated nucleated cells by amplifying reference gene primers. The method was immunoSEQ multiplex PCR; TCRdb's version includes in-frame clones alone and lacks a portion of them. V, J and clone size were drawn from that table, and D and trimming were deduced from the DNA. The sample shows approximately 320,000 clones, around 85% of them seen only once. The TCR comes from a human donor in a cohort sampled during active COVID-19. The chain is built from TRBV5-1 and TRBJ1-1, with 9 bases that match TRBD1. Sample: peripheral blood. The CDR3: CASSLDRGLTNTEAFF. DNA for the CDR3: TGCGCCAGCAGCTTGGACAGGGGGCTAACGAACACTGAAGCTTTCTTT.